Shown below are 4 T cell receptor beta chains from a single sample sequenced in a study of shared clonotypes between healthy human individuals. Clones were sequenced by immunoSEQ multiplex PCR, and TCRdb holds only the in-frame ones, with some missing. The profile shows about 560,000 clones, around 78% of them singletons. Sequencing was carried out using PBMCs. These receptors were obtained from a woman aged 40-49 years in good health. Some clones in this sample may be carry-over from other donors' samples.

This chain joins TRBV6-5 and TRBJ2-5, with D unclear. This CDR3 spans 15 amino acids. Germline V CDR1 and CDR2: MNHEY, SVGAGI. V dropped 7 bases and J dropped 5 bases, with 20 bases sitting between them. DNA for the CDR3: TGTGCCAGCACCGTTACCTTGGATTTTCGGGAGACCCAGTACTTC. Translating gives CASTVTLDFRETQYF.

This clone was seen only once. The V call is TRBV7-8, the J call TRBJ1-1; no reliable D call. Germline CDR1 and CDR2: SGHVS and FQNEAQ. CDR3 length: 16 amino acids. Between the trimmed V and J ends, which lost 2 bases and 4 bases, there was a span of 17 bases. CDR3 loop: CASSLLSGGRSTEAFF. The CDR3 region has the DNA TGTGCCAGCAGCTTATTATCGGGAGGGCGGAGCACTGAAGCTTTCTTT.

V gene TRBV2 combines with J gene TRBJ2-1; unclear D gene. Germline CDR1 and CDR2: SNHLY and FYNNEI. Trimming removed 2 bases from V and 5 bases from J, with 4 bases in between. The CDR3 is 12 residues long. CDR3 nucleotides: TGTGCCAGCAGTGAAATGGACAATGAGCAGTTCTTC. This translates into CASSEMDNEQFF. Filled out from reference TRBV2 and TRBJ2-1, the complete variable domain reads EPEVTQTPSHQVTQMGQEVILRCVPISNHLYFYWYRQILGQKVEFLVSFYNNEISEKSEIFDDQFSVERPDGSNFTLKIRSTKLEDSAMYFCASSEMDNEQFFGPGTRLTVL.

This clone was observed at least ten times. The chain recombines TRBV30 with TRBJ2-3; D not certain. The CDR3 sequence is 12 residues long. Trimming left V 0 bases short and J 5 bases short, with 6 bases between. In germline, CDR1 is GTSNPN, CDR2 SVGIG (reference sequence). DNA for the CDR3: TGTGCCTGGAGTGTACAGCTAGATACGCAGTATTTT. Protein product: CAWSVQLDTQYF. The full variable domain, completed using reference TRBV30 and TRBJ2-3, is SQTIHQWPATLVQPVGSPLSLECTVEGTSNPNLYWYRQAAGRGLQLLFYSVGIGQISSEVPQNLSASRPQDRQFILSSKKLLLSDSGFYLCAWSVQLDTQYFGPGTRLTVL.